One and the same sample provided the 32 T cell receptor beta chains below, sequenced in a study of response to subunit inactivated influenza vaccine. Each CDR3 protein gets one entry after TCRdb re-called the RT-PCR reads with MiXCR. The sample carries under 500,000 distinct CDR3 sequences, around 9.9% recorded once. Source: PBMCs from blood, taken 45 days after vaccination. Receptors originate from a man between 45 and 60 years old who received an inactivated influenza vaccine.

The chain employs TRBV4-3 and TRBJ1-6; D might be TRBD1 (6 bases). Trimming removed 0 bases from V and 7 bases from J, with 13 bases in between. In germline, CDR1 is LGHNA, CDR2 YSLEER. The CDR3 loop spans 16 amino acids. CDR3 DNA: TGCGCCAGCAGCCAAGATCTCACAGGGCTGAATTCACCCCTCCACTTT. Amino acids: CASSQDLTGLNSPLHF.

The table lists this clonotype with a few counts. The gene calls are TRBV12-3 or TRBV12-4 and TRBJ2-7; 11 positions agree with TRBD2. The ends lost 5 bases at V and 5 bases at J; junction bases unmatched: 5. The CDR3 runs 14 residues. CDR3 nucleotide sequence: TGTGCCAGCAGTGTTAGCGGGAGGGGCAACGAGCAGTACTTC. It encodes CASSVSGRGNEQYF.

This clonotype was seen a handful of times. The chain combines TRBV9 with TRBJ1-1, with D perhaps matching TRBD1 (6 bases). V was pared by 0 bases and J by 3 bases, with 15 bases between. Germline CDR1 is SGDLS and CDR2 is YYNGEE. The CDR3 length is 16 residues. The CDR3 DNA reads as TGTGCCAGCAGCGTAGTTGGCAGGGGTTGGTACACTGAAGCTTTCTTT. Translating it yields CASSVVGRGWYTEAFF. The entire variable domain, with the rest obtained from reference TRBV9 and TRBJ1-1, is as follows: DSGVTQTPKHLITATGQRVTLRCSPRSGDLSVYWYQQSLDQGLQFLIQYYNGEERAKGNILERFSAQQFPDLHSELNLSSLELGDSALYFCASSVVGRGWYTEAFFGQGTRLTVV.

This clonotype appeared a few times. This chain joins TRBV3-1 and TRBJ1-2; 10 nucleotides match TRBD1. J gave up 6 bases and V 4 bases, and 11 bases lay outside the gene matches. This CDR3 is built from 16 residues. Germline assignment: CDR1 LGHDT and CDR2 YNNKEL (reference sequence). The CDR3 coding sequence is TGTGCCAGCAGCCCCATGGGACAGGGGACCCTCCATGGCTACACCTTC. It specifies CASSPMGQGTLHGYTF.

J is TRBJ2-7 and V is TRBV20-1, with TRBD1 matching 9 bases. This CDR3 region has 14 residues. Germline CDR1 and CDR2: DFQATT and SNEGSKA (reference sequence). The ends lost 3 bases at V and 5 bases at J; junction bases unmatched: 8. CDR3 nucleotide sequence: TGCAGTGCTAGTCGGAGGACAGGGGCCCACGAGCAGTACTTC. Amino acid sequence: CSASRRTGAHEQYF.

The CDR3: CASSQNGRASKTQYF. The CDR3 DNA follows: TGTGCCAGCAGCCAAAACGGGAGGGCCTCGAAGACCCAGTACTTC. The chain employs TRBV7-2 and TRBJ2-5; TRBD2 agrees at 8 bases. Germline CDR1 is SGHTA and CDR2 is FQGNSA. The CDR3 is 15 residues long. With 5 bases clipped from V and 6 bases from J, the junction kept 11 bases outside the gene matches.

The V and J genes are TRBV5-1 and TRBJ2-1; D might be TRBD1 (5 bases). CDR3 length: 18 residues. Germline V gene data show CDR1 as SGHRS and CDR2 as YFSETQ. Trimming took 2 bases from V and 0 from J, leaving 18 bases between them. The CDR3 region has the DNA TGCGCCAGCAGCTTCAGGGTTTGGTCCAAGAGCTCCTACAATGAGCAGTTCTTC. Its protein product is CASSFRVWSKSSYNEQFF.

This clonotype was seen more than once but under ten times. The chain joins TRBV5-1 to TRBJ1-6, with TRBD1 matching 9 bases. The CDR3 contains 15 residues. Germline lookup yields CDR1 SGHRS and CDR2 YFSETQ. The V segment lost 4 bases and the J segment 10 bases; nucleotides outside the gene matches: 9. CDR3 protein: CASSKRTGEGSPLHF. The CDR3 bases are TGCGCCAGCAGCAAAAGGACAGGGGAGGGGTCACCCCTCCACTTT.

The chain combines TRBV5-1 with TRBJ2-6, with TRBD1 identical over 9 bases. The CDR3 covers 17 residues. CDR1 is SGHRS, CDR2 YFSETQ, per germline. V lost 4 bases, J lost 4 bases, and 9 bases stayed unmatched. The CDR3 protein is CASSLPGQGLGANVLTF. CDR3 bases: TGCGCCAGCAGCCTACCGGGACAGGGCTTGGGGGCCAACGTCCTGACTTTC.

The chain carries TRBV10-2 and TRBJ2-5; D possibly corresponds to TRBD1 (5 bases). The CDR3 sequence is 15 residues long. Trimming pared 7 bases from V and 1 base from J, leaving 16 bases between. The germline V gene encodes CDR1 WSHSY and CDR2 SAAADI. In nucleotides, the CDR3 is TGCGCCAGCACTGCCGTCCAGGGCCCCCAAGAGACCCAGTACTTC. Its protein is CASTAVQGPQETQYF.

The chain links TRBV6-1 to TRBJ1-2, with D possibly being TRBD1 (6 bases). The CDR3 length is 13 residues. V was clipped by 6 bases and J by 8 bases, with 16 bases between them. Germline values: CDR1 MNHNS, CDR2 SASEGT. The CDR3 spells CASRGAGEGGYTF. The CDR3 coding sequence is TGTGCCAGCAGAGGGGCAGGGGAAGGCGGCTACACCTTC.

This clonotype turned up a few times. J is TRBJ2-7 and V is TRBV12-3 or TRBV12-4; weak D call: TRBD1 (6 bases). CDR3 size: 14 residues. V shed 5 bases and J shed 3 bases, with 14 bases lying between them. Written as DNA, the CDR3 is TGTGCCAGCAGTCAACAGGGACCCGGCTACGAGCAGTACTTC. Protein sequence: CASSQQGPGYEQYF.

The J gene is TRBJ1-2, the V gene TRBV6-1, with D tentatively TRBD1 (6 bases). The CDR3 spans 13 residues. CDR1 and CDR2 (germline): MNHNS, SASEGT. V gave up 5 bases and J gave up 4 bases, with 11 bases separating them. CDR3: CASSMGTRYGYTF. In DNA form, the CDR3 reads TGTGCCAGCAGTATGGGGACACGCTATGGCTACACCTTC.

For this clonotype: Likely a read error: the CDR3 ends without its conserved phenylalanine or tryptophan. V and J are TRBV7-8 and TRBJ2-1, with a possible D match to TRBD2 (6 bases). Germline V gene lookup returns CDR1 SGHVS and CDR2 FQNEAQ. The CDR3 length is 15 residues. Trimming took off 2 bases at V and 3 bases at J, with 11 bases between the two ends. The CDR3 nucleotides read TGTGCCAGCAGCTTACTTTCGACTAGCTACAATGAGCAGTTCCTC. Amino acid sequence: CASSLLSTSYNEQFL.

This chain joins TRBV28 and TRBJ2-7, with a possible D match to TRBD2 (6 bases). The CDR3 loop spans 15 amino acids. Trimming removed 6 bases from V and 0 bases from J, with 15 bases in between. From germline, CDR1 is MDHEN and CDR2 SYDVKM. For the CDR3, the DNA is TGTGCCAGCAGCGCCGGAGGGCGGAGCTCCTACGAGCAGTACTTC. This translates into CASSAGGRSSYEQYF.

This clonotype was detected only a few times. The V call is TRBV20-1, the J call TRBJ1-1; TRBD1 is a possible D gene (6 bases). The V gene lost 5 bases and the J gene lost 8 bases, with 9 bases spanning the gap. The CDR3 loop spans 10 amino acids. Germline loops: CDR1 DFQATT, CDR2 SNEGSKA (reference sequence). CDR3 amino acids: CSAADREAFF. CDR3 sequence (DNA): TGCAGTGCTGCTGACAGGGAAGCTTTCTTT.

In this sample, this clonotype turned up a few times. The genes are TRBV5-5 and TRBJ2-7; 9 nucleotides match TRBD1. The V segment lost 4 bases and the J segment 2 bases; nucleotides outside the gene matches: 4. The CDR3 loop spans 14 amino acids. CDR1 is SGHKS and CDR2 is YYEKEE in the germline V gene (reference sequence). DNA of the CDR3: TGTGCCAGCAGCGGGACAGGGACCACCTACGAGCAGTACTTC. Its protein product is CASSGTGTTYEQYF.

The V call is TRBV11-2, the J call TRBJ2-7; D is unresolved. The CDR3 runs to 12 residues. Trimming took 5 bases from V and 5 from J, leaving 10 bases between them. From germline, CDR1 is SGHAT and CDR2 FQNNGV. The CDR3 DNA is TGTGCCAGCAGCACCCCTAAGAACGAGCAGTACTTC. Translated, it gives CASSTPKNEQYF.

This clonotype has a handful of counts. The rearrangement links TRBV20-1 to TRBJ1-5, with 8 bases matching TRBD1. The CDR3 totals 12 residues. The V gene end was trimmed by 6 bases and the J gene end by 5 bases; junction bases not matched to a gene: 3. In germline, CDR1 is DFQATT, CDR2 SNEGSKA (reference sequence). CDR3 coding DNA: TGCAGTGCCGGACAGGGCGATCAGCCCCAGCATTTT. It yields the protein CSAGQGDQPQHF.

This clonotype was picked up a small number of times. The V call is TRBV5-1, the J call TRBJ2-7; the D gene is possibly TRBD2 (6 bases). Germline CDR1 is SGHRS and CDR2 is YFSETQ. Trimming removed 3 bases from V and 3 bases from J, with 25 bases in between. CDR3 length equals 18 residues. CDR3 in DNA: TGCGCCAGCAGCTGGGGACTCTCAAGGGGACCGACTTACTACGAGCAGTACTTC. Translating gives CASSWGLSRGPTYYEQYF.

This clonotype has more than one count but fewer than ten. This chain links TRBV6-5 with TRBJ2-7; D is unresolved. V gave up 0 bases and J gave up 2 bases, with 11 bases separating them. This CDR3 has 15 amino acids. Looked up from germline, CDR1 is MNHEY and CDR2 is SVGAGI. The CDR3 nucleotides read TGTGCCAGCAGTTACTCGAGAACAGTTACCTACGAGCAGTACTTC. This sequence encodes CASSYSRTVTYEQYF.

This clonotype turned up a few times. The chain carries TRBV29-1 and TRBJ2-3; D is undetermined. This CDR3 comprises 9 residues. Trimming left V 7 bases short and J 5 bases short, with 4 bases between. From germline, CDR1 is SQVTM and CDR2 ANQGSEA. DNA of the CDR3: TGCAGCGCCGGAGATACGCAGTATTTT. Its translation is CSAGDTQYF.

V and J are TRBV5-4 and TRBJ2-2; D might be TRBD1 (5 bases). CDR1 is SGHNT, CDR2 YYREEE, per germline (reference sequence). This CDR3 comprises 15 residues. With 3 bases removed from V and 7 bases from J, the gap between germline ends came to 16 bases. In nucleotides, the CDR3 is TGTGCCAGCAGCTCCTCCTTTTCGCAGGGCGGGGAGCTGTTTTTT. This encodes CASSSSFSQGGELFF.

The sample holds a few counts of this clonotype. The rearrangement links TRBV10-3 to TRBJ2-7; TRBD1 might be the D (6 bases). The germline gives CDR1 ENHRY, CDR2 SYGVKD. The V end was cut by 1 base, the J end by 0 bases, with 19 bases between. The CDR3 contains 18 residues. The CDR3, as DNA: TGTGCCATCAGTGAGTACACGGACAGTTCGCACGTCTCCTACGAGCAGTACTTC. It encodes CAISEYTDSSHVSYEQYF.

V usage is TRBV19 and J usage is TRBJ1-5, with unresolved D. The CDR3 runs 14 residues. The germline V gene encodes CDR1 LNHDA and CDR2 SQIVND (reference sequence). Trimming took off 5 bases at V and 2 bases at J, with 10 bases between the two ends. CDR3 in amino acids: CASSGGWGNQPQHF. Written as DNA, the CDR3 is TGTGCCAGTAGTGGAGGGTGGGGCAATCAGCCCCAGCATTTT.

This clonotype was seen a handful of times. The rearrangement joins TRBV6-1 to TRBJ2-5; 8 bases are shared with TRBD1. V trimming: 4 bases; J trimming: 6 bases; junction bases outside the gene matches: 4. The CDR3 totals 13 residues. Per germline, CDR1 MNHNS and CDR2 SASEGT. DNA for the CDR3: TGTGCCAGCAGTGCGGACAGGGCAAAGACCCAGTACTTC. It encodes CASSADRAKTQYF.

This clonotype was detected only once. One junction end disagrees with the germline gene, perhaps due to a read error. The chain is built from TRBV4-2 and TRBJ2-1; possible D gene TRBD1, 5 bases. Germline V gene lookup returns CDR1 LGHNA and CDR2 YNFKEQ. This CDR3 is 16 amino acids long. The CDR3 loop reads CARSQPMGGAYNEQFF. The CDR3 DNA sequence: TGTGCCAGGAGCCAACCGATGGGTGGGGCGTACAATGAGCAGTTCTTC.

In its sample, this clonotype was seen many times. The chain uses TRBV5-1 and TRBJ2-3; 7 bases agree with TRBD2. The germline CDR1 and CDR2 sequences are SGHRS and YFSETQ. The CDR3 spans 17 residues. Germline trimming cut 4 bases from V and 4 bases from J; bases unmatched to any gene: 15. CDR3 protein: CASSPGLPLSIADTQYF. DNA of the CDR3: TGCGCCAGCAGCCCGGGACTACCTCTGAGTATCGCAGATACGCAGTATTTT.

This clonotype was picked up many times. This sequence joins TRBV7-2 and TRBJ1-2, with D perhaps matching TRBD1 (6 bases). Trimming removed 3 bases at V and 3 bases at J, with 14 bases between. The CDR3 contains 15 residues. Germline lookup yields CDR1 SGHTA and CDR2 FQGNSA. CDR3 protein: CASSFPDRRHYGYTF. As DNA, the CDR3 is TGTGCCAGCAGCTTCCCCGACAGGCGGCACTATGGCTACACCTTC.

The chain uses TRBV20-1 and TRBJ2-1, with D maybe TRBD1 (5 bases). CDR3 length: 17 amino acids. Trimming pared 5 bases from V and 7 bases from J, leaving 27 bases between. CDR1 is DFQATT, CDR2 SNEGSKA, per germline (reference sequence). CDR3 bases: TGCAGTGCTCCCCCCCCAGGGTTTACCCGTCGGTATAATGAGCAGTTCTTC. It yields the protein CSAPPPGFTRRYNEQFF.

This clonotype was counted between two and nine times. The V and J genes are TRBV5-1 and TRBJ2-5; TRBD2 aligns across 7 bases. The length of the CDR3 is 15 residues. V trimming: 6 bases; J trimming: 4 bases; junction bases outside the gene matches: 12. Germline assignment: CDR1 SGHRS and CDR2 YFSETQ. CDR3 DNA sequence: TGCGCCAGCACCCTCGAGGCGGGGGAGCTAGAGACCCAGTACTTC. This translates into CASTLEAGELETQYF.

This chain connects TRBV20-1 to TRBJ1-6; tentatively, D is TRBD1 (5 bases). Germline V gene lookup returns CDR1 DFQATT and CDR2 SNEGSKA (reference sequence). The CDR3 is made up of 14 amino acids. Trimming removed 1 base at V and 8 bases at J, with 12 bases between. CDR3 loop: CSARADGADSPLHF. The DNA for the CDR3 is TGCAGTGCTAGAGCCGACGGGGCGGATTCACCCCTCCACTTT.